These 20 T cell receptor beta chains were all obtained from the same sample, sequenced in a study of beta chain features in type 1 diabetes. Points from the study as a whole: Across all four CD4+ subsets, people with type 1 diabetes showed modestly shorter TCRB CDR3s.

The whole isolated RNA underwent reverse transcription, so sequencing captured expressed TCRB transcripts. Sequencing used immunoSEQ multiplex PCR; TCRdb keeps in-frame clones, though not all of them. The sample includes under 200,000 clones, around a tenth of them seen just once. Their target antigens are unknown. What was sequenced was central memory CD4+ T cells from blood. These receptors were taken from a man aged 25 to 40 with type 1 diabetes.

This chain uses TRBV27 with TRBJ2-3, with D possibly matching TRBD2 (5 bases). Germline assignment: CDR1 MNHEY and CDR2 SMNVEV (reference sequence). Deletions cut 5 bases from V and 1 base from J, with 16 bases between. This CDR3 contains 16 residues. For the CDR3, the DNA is TGTGCCAGCAGTCCTGGACTGATACCCGGCACAGATACGCAGTATTTT. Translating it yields CASSPGLIPGTDTQYF.

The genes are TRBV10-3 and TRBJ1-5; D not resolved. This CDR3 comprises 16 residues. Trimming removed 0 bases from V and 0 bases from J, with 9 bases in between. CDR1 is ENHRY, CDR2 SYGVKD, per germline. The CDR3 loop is CAISESGDYSNQPQHF. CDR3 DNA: TGTGCCATCAGTGAGTCCGGAGACTATAGCAATCAGCCCCAGCATTTT.

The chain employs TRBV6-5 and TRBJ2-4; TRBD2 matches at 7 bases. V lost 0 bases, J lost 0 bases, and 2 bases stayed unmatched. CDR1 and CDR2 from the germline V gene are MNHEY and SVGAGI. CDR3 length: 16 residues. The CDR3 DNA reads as TGTGCCAGCAGTTACTCGGGAGGGCTAGCCAAAAACATTCAGTACTTC. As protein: CASSYSGGLAKNIQYF.

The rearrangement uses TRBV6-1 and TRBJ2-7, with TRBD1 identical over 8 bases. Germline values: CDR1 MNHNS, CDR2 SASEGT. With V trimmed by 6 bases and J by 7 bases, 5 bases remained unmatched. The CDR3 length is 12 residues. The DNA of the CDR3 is TGTGCCAGCAGGACCACAGGGGGGGAGCAGTACTTC. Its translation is CASRTTGGEQYF.

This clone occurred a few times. The CDR3 loop is CATGDLYRHEQFF. CDR3 bases: TGTGCCACCGGGGACTTGTATCGCCATGAGCAGTTCTTC. J is TRBJ2-1 and V is TRBV5-6, with a weak D call TRBD2 (6 bases). The V gene's germline CDR1 is SGHDT and CDR2 YYEEEE. The CDR3 runs 13 residues. V was cut by 9 bases and J by 8 bases, with 18 bases left in between.

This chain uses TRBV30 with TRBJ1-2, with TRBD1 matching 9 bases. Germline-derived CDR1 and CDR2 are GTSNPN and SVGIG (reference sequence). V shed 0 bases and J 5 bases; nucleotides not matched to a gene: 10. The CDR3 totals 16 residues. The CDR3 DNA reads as TGTGCCTGGAGTGTACGGGACAGGGTAGTACGGTATGGCTACACCTTC. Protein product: CAWSVRDRVVRYGYTF.

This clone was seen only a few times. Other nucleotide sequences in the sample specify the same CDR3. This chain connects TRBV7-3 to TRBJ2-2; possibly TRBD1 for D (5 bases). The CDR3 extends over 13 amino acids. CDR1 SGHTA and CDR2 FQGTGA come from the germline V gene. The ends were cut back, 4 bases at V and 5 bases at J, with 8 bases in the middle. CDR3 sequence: CASSSQGTGELFF. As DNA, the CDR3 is TGTGCCAGCAGCTCGCAGGGAACCGGGGAGCTGTTTTTT.

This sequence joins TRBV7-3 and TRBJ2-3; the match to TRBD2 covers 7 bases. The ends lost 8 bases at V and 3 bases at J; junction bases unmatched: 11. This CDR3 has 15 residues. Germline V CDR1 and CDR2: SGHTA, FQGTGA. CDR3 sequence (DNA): TGTGCCAGCTCCATAGCGGGCAAGAGGACAGATACGCAGTATTTT. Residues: CASSIAGKRTDTQYF.

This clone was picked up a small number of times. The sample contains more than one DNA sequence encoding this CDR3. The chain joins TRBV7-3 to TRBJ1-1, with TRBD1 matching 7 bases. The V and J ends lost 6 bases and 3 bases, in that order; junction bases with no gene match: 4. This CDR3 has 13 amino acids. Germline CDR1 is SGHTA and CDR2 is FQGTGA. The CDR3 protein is CASSPDRDTEAFF. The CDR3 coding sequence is TGTGCCAGCAGTCCAGACAGGGACACTGAAGCTTTCTTT.

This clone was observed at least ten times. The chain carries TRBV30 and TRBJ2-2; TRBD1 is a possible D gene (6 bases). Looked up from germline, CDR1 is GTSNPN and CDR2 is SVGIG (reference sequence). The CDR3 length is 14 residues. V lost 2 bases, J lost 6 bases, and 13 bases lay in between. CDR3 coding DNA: TGTGCCTGGAGTCTAACCTACAGGGCCGGGGAGCTGTTTTTT. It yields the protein CAWSLTYRAGELFF.

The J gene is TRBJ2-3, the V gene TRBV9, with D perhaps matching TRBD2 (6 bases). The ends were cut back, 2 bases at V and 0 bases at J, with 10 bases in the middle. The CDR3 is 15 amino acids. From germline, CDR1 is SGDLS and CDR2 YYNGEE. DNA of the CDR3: TGTGCCAGCAGCGTGATAGCGGATAGCACAGATACGCAGTATTTT. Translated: CASSVIADSTDTQYF.

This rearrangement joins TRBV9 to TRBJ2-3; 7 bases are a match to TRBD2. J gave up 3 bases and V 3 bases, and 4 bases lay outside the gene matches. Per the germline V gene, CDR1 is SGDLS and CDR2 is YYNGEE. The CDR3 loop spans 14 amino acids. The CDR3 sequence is CASSATGLTDTQYF. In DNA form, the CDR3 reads TGTGCCAGCAGCGCTACGGGACTAACAGATACGCAGTATTTT.

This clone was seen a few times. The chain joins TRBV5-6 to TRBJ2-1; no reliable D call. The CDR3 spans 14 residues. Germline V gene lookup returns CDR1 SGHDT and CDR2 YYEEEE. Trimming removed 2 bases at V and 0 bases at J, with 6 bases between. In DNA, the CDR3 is TGTGCCAGCAGCTTCCTTAGCTCCTACAATGAGCAGTTCTTC. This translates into CASSFLSSYNEQFF.

Here the CDR3 DNA reads TGCAGCGTGGTAACTAGCAGGTTGCAGTATTTT. Amino acids: CSVVTSRLQYF. V and J are TRBV29-1 and TRBJ2-3, with D perhaps TRBD2 (6 bases). The CDR3 is 11 residues long. V was shortened by 6 bases and J by 11 bases, with 15 bases between the two germline ends. Germline V gene data show CDR1 as SQVTM and CDR2 as ANQGSEA.

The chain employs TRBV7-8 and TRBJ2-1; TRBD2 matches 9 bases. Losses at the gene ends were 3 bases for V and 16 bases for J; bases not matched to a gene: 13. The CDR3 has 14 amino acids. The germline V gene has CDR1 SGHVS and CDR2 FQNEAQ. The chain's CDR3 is CASSFRNQAGGGFF. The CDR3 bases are TGTGCCAGCAGCTTCCGCAACCAAGCGGGGGGCGGATTCTTC.

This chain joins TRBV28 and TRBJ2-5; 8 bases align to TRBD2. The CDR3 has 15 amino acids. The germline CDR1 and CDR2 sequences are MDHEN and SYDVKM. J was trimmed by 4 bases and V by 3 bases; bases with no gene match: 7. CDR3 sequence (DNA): TGTGCCAGCAGTTTTATGGCGGGAGGTTCAGAGACCCAGTACTTC. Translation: CASSFMAGGSETQYF.

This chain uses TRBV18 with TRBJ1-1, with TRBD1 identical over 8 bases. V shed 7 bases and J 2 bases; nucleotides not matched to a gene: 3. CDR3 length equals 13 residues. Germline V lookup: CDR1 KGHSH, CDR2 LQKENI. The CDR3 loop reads CASLQGVNTEAFF. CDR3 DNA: TGTGCCAGCTTACAGGGGGTAAACACTGAAGCTTTCTTT.

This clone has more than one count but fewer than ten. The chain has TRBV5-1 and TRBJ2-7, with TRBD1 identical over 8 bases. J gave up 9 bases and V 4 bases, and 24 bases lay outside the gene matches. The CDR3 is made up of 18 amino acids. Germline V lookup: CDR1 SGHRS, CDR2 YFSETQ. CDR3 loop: CASSLNFPGQVKVARQYF. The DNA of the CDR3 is TGCGCCAGCAGCCTAAATTTCCCGGGACAGGTCAAGGTGGCCCGGCAGTACTTC. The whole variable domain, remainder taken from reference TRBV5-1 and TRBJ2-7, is KAGVTQTPRYLIKTRGQQVTLSCSPISGHRSVSWYQQTPGQGLQFLFEYFSETQRNKGNFPGRFSGRQFSNSRSEMNVSTLELGDSALYLCASSLNFPGQVKVARQYFGPGTRLTVT.

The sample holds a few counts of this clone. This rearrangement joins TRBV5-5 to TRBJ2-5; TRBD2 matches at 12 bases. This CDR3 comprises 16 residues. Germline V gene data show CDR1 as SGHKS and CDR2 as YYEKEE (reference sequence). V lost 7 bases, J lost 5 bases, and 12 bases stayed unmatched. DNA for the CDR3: TGTGCCAGCCGGAGGACTAGCGGGAAATACGGGGAGACCCAGTACTTC. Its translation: CASRRTSGKYGETQYF.

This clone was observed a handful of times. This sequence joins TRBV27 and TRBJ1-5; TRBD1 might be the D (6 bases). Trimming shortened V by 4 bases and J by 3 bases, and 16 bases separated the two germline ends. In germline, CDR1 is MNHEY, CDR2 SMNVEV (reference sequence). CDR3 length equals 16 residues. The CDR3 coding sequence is TGTGCCAGCAGTTCCACCGGACAGTCCTACAATCAGCCCCAGCATTTT. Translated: CASSSTGQSYNQPQHF.